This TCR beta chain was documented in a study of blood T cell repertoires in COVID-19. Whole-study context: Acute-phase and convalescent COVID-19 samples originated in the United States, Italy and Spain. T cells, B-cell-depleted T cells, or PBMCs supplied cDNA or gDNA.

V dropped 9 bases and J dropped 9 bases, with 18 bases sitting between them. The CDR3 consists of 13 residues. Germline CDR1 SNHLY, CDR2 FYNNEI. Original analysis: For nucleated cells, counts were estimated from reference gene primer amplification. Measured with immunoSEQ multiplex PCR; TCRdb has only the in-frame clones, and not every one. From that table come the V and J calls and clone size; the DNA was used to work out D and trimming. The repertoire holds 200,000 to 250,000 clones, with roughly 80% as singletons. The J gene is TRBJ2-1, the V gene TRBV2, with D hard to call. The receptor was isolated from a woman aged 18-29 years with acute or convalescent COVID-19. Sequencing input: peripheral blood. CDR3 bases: TGTGCCAGTTCCCCCCGGTTGGTTTTTGAGCAGTTCTTC. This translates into CASSPRLVFEQFF.